This T cell receptor (beta chain) derives from a study of T cells after yellow fever vaccination. Broader study findings: Abundant clonotypes from the bulk population could contaminate FACS-sorted repertoires. The booster saw the reappearance of most primary-vaccination clones (approximately 97% CD4, 70% to 90% CD8). It was the secondary response that reached its peak faster, day 5 versus 15, but it was weaker.

The 5'RACE template-switching step produced TCR cDNA and added a universal primer site and UMIs. TCRdb redid the calling of the 5' RACE reads with MiXCR, one entry per CDR3 protein. This table has about 630,000 distinct CDR3 sequences, around an eighth appearing once. There are 15 residues in the CDR3. In germline, CDR1 is SGHAT, CDR2 FQNNGV. With 3 bases clipped from V and 2 bases from J, the junction kept 5 bases outside the gene matches. As to this clonotype: The antigen remains unidentified.

Specimen: PBMCs, collected on the day of the yellow fever booster vaccination. The rearrangement joins TRBV11-2 to TRBJ2-5; 8 nucleotides align to TRBD1. This clonotype originated in a man aged 30-40 years who received the YFV17D yellow fever vaccine. The CDR3 DNA follows: TGTGCCAGCAGCTTGGAGACAGGGGAACAAGAGACCCAGTACTTC. Its protein product is CASSLETGEQETQYF.